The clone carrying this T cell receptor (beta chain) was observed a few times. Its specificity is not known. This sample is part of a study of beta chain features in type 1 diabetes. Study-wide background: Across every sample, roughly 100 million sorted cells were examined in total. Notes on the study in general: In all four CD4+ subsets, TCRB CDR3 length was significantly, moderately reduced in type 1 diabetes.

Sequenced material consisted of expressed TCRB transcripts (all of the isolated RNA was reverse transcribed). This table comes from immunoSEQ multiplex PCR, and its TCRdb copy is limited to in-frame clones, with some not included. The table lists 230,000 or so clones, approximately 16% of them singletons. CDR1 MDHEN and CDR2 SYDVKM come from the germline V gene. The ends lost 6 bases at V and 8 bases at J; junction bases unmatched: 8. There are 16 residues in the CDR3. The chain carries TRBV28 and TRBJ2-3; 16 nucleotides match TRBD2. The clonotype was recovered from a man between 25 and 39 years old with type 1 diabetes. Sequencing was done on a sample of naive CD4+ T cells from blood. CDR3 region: CASRAIGTSGRGTQYF. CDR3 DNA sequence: TGTGCCAGCAGAGCTATTGGGACTAGCGGGAGGGGTACGCAGTATTTT.